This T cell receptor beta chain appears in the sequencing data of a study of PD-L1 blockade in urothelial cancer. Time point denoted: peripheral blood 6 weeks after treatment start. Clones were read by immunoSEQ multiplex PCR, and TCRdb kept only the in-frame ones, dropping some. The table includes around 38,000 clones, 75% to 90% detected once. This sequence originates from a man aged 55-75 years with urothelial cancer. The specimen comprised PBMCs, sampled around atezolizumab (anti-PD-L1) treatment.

The CDR3 loop is CASSHGPGTEAFF. Here the CDR3 DNA reads TGTGCCAGCAGTCATGGGCCCGGCACTGAAGCTTTCTTT. The rearrangement uses TRBV27 and TRBJ1-1, with D uncertain. The germline V gene has CDR1 MNHEY and CDR2 SMNVEV (reference sequence). This CDR3 is built from 13 residues. Trimming took 5 bases from V and 4 from J, leaving 11 bases between them.